This T cell receptor beta chain is drawn from a study of identical twins. Looked up from germline, CDR1 is DFQATT and CDR2 is SNEGSKA (reference sequence). The CDR3 has 12 amino acids. V was trimmed by 5 bases and J by 4 bases, leaving 11 bases between them. This clonotype came up a few times. TCRdb re-derived calls from the 5' RACE reads in MiXCR, one entry per CDR3 protein. The sample yields 700,000 or so distinct CDR3 sequences, 20% to 25% seen once. A further study also used this sample, focusing on T cells expressing NK-cell markers.

The chain carries TRBV20-1 and TRBJ1-2, with a possible D match to TRBD1 (6 bases). Sample: PBMCs. The source of this sequence is a woman aged 18-29 years in good health. CDR3 nucleotide sequence: TGCAGTGCTGGGGGAGGGGGCTATGGCTACACCTTC. It encodes CSAGGGGYGYTF.